This T cell receptor beta chain was found in a study of Ad26.COV2.S vaccination and SARS-CoV-2 variants. About the research overall: Donor joined the COV1001 Ad26.COV2.S trial arm.

About this clone: What it recognizes is unknown.

Regarding the study as a whole: Spike-specific TCR breadth was greater after Ad26.COV2.S than placebo.

Repertoires were generated with immunoSEQ multiplex PCR, while TCRdb's copy carries only in-frame clones and drops some. The data contain hundreds of thousands of clones, 70% to 90% of them seen just once; the ten biggest clones take up approximately 1.5%. The V gene lost 0 bases and the J gene lost 7 bases, with 14 bases spanning the gap. The germline V gene has CDR1 SGHRS and CDR2 YFSETQ. The CDR3 has 14 residues. Treatment meaning: around 19 received Ad26.COV2.S at low or high dose, single or two shots; about 5 received placebo; per-sample allocation not given. Sampling was performed 63 days after the first vaccine or placebo injection. Recruitment in Boston yielded a donor of adult age, 18-55 years. As its vector, the vaccine had Ad26, which expressed Wuhan-strain SARS-CoV-2 spike.

The genes are TRBV5-1 and TRBJ2-7, with a possible D match to TRBD2 (5 bases). Material: peripheral blood, obtained in a trial of Ad26.COV2.S vaccine versus placebo. The TCR comes from a person between 18 and 59 years old who received the Ad26.COV2.S COVID-19 vaccine or a placebo. The CDR3 loop reads CASSLEAPRGEQYF. CDR3 sequence (DNA): TGCGCCAGCAGCTTGGAAGCCCCGAGAGGGGAGCAGTACTTC.